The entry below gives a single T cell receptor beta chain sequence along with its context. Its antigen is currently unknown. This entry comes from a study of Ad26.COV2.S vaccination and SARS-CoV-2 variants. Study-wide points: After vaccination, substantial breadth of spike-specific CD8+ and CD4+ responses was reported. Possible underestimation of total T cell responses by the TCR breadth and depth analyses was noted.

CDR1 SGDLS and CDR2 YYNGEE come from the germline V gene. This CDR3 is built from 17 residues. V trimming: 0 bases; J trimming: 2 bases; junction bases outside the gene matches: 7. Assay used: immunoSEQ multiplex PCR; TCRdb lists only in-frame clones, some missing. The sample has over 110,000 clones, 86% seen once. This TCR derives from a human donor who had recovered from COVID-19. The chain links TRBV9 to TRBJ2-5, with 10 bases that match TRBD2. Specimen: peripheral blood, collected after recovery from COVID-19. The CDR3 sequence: CASSVGYSGGIQETQYF. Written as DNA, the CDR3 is TGTGCCAGCAGCGTAGGATATAGCGGGGGGATTCAAGAGACCCAGTACTTC.